The sequence of this T cell receptor (beta chain) was determined in a study of shared clonotypes between healthy human individuals. Study observations and caveats: Shared clonotypes: about 4.6% naive CD4, around 3.7% naive CD8, 2% to 2.5% memory CD4, 0.4% memory CD8.

Per the original data handling: Filtering was not the same, since immunoSEQ gave junction-only sequences without quality scores. Sequenced by immunoSEQ multiplex PCR; TCRdb stores in-frame clones only, minus some. Clone size and V and J calls were adopted from that table, with D and trimming inferred from the DNA. This sample carries roughly 300,000 clones, roughly 91% of them seen once, and the ten largest clones take roughly 17%. The CDR3 consists of 13 residues. Germline values: CDR1 MNHEY, CDR2 SMNVEV (reference sequence). The V end was cut by 7 bases, the J end by 2 bases, with 10 bases between. CD8 memory merged CD45RO+ with CCR7-negative CD45RA+ TemRA cells. For this clone: What it binds is not known.

This chain connects TRBV27 to TRBJ2-3; D gene uncertain. Material for sequencing was memory CD8+ T cells sorted from blood. The subset denotes: CD45RO+ cells pooled with CCR7-negative TemRA cells. The TCR comes from a young man in good health. CDR3 coding DNA: TGTGCCAGCACCTCATTTCCCACAGATACGCAGTATTTT. This codes for CASTSFPTDTQYF.